This TCR beta chain is drawn from a study of blood T cell repertoires in COVID-19. This clone was picked up one time. Germline-derived CDR1 and CDR2 are MGHRA and YSYEKL. The CDR3 runs 13 residues. The germline V and J ends were trimmed by 5 bases and 4 bases, with 11 bases remaining between them. Clones were sequenced by immunoSEQ multiplex PCR, and TCRdb holds only the in-frame ones, with some missing. The sample consists of 130,000 to 150,000 clones, approximately 85% of them appearing once. Source material: peripheral blood. This receptor was taken from a woman aged 55-69 years with COVID-19, enrolled during active disease. The V call is TRBV4-1, the J call TRBJ2-5; D gene uncertain. CDR3 residues: CASSSRERETQYF. In nucleotides, the CDR3 is TGCGCCAGCAGCAGCCGAGAGAGAGAGACCCAGTACTTC.